This T cell receptor (beta chain) was recovered during a study of control samples from healthy donors and cancer patients (dated by TCRdb to 2020 to 2022). The receptor library was made with the immunoSEQ multiplex PCR assay. TCRdb carries this immuneACCESS record with in-frame sequences only. Its versions omit some clonotypes, under half of them owing to an unresolved V gene in the studies checked, with the rest unexplained. The sample contains approximately 130,000 clones, 70% to 90% of them found a single time. The ten most abundant clones make up 2.9% of the sample. Comment on this clone: Its antigen is still unknown. No much larger clone is present one base from it, and per-base qualities are unavailable.

Via the germline V gene, CDR1 is KGHDR and CDR2 SFDVKD. The trim is 7 bases for V and 0 bases for J, with a gap of 12 bases between the germline ends. The CDR3 goes from the cysteine to the phenylalanine over 15 residues. Kept here is only the CDR3 DNA, which spans 45 bases and is read in frame from base 1. The rearranged segments are TRBV24-1 and TRBJ2-1, and possibly TRBD1, on 6 matching bases. This sequence originates from a man between 60 and 70 years old in good health. The specimen was blood. The DNA is as follows: TGTGCCACCAGGGGACCGGACAGCTCCTACAATGAGCAGTTCTTC. It codes for CATRGPDSSYNEQFF.